The clone carrying this T cell receptor beta chain has a handful of counts. Unmatched junction bases numbered 4, after V lost 4 bases and J lost 6 bases. CDR1 is LNHDA and CDR2 is SQIVND in the germline V gene (reference sequence). The CDR3 covers 15 residues. The data were taken from a study of T cell changes during pregnancy in multiple sclerosis. Assay: immunoSEQ multiplex PCR; the TCRdb copy retains only in-frame clones and omits some. The data contain around 21,000 clones, about 87% of them seen just once; the ten biggest clones take up 6.5% to 8.5%. This TCR was recovered from a female donor in good health, enrolled as a control in a pregnancy study. Sequencing used CD8+ T cells from peripheral blood mononuclear cells, obtained in the third trimester of pregnancy. The chain uses TRBV19 and TRBJ2-3; 13 nucleotides line up with TRBD2. CDR3 residues: CASSRTSGSLDTQYF. The CDR3 DNA reads as TGTGCCAGTAGTAGGACTAGCGGGAGCTTGGATACGCAGTATTTT. Combining the CDR3 with reference TRBV19 and TRBJ2-3 gives the whole variable domain DGGITQSPKYLFRKEGQNVTLSCEQNLNHDAMYWYRQDPGQGLRLIYYSQIVNDFQKGDIAEGYSVSREKKESFPLTVTSAQKNPTAFYLCASSRTSGSLDTQYFGPGTRLTVL.